The 29 T cell receptor beta chains below come from one sample, sequenced in a study of radiotherapy plus CTLA-4 blockade in lung cancer. Profiling relied on immunoSEQ multiplex PCR, and the TCRdb table lists in-frame clones only, not all of them. The table records about 59,000 clones, approximately 65% of them present only once. The sample in question was peripheral blood, obtained from a patient treated with radiotherapy plus ipilimumab. The receptors shown here come from a human donor with non-small cell lung cancer whose response to radiotherapy plus ipilimumab could not be evaluated.

A few counts support this clone. V gene TRBV11-3 combines with J gene TRBJ1-4; D call uncertain. This CDR3 has 15 amino acids. Germline values: CDR1 SGHNT, CDR2 YENEEA. Trimming removed 3 bases from V and 0 bases from J, with 8 bases in between. The CDR3 here is CASSLTFSTNEKLFF. For the CDR3, the DNA is TGTGCCAGCAGCTTGACATTTTCAACTAATGAAAAACTGTTTTTT.

The chain couples TRBV5-1 to TRBJ2-7; D call uncertain. The CDR3 spans 12 residues. V lost 0 bases to trimming and J lost 3 bases, with 4 bases between them. Germline CDR1 and CDR2: SGHRS and YFSETQ. This CDR3 is CASSLGGYEQYF. CDR3 DNA sequence: TGCGCCAGCAGCTTGGGAGGCTACGAGCAGTACTTC.

The chain links TRBV4-3 to TRBJ2-2; weak D call: TRBD1 (5 bases). There are 15 residues in the CDR3. V was trimmed by 0 bases and J by 4 bases, leaving 9 bases between them. Germline loops: CDR1 LGHNA, CDR2 YSLEER. The CDR3 sequence: CASSQDLGPTGELFF. CDR3 coding DNA: TGCGCCAGCAGCCAAGATCTGGGGCCCACCGGGGAGCTGTTTTTT.

The chain couples TRBV29-1 to TRBJ2-7; 8 bases agree with TRBD1. The germline V gene has CDR1 SQVTM and CDR2 ANQGSEA. CDR3 length equals 12 residues. After removal of 6 bases from V and 5 bases from J, the junction contained 6 bases not matched to a gene. The CDR3 nucleotides read TGCAGCGTATTGACAGGGGCTCACGAGCAGTACTTC. This encodes CSVLTGAHEQYF.

This clone has just a few counts. The chain employs TRBV4-1 and TRBJ2-3; TRBD2 matches 8 bases. The ends lost 2 bases at V and 4 bases at J; junction bases unmatched: 5. CDR3 length equals 15 residues. Germline loops: CDR1 MGHRA, CDR2 YSYEKL. DNA of the CDR3: TGCGCCAGCAGCCAAAGCCCTAGCGGGCCAGATACGCAGTATTTT. It specifies CASSQSPSGPDTQYF.

The genes are TRBV5-7 and TRBJ2-5; 8 nucleotides agree with TRBD2. TRBV5-7 is an open reading frame whose function is uncertain. Trimming at V came to 2 bases and at J to 0 bases, leaving 9 bases not matched to a gene. The CDR3 totals 17 residues. The CDR3, as DNA: TGTGCCAGCAGCTTTATTTTCCGGCGGGGGGACCAAGAGACCCAGTACTTC. It yields the protein CASSFIFRRGDQETQYF.

The chain has TRBV7-6 and TRBJ2-5; TRBD2 is a possible D gene (6 bases). Germline values: CDR1 SGHVS, CDR2 FNYEAQ. The CDR3 totals 16 residues. Trimming cost V 2 bases and J 5 bases, with 18 bases left between them. CDR3 nucleotide sequence: TGTGCCAGCAGCTTAAAACCCAGGCAGGGAGGTGAGACCCAGTACTTC. Amino acid sequence: CASSLKPRQGGETQYF.

In its sample, this clone was seen a few times. This chain joins TRBV5-1 and TRBJ1-1; D remains unclear. The ends were cut back, 4 bases at V and 8 bases at J, with 15 bases in the middle. Germline-derived CDR1 and CDR2 are SGHRS and YFSETQ. The CDR3 loop spans 13 amino acids. The CDR3 is CASSPGDKREAFF. The CDR3 nucleotides read TGCGCCAGCAGCCCGGGAGACAAAAGAGAAGCTTTCTTT.

The chain couples TRBV9 to TRBJ2-5; TRBD2 aligns across 9 bases. The germline V gene encodes CDR1 SGDLS and CDR2 YYNGEE. V lost 3 bases and J lost 5; bases outside the gene matches: 11. The CDR3 covers 16 residues. The CDR3 DNA sequence: TGTGCCAGCAGCGCACTCGTACTAGCGGGCGGGGAGACCCAGTACTTC. Translating it yields CASSALVLAGGETQYF.

This chain connects TRBV20-1 to TRBJ2-7, with TRBD1 identical over 7 bases. With 5 bases clipped from V and 9 bases from J, the junction kept 4 bases outside the gene matches. CDR3 length: 10 residues. Germline V lookup: CDR1 DFQATT, CDR2 SNEGSKA (reference sequence). CDR3 sequence reads: CSAQGEGQYF. For the CDR3, the DNA is TGCAGTGCTCAGGGGGAAGGGCAGTACTTC.

This rearrangement joins TRBV27 to TRBJ1-3; D is undetermined. CDR1 is MNHEY, CDR2 SMNVEV, per germline (reference sequence). The CDR3 extends over 12 amino acids. V gave up 9 bases and J gave up 5 bases, with 11 bases separating them. CDR3 loop: CASGLERNTIYF. Here the CDR3 DNA reads TGTGCCAGTGGACTTGAACGAAACACCATATATTTT.

This chain joins TRBV4-2 and TRBJ1-3, with TRBD1 as a possible D gene (5 bases). The CDR3 runs 15 residues. V lost 4 bases and J lost 2, with 12 bases in between. Germline CDR1 reads LGHNA; CDR2 reads YNFKEQ. CDR3 in amino acids: CASSPITGTGNTIYF. The CDR3 nucleotides are TGTGCCAGCAGCCCCATTACAGGCACTGGAAACACCATATATTTT.

This clone occurred a few times. The chain has TRBV5-6 and TRBJ2-6; D might be TRBD1 (6 bases). The CDR3 consists of 15 residues. Germline V gene sequence: CDR1 SGHDT, CDR2 YYEEEE. V lost 3 bases, J lost 0 bases, and 7 bases lay in between. CDR3 sequence: CASSSQGSGANVLTF. CDR3 bases: TGTGCCAGCAGCTCACAGGGCTCTGGGGCCAACGTCCTGACTTTC. The full variable domain, in which reference TRBV5-6 and TRBJ2-6 provide the parts outside the CDR3, is DAGVTQSPTHLIKTRGQQVTLRCSPKSGHDTVSWYQQALGQGPQFIFQYYEEEERQRGNFPDRFSGHQFPNYSSELNVNALLLGDSALYLCASSSQGSGANVLTFGAGSRLTVL.

The count of this clone is one. The CDR3 region has the DNA TGTGCCTGGAGTGCGGGGGGGAAAGAGACCCAGTACTTC. It encodes CAWSAGGKETQYF. The V and J genes are TRBV30 and TRBJ2-5; 8 bases are a match to TRBD2. V lost 1 base and J lost 3; bases outside the gene matches: 1. The CDR3 totals 13 residues. Germline CDR1 reads GTSNPN; CDR2 reads SVGIG (reference sequence).

This chain links TRBV6-1 with TRBJ2-1; D is undetermined. The length of the CDR3 is 12 residues. Trimming shortened V by 6 bases and J by 3 bases, and 6 bases separated the two germline ends. Germline CDR1 is MNHNS and CDR2 is SASEGT. The CDR3 sequence: CASSNNYNEQFF. DNA of the CDR3: TGTGCCAGCAGCAACAACTACAATGAGCAGTTCTTC.

This clone showed up just a few times. The CDR3 DNA reads TGTGCCAGCAGCCCACCGACGAGTGGAGGCTATGGCTACACCTTC. Translating it yields CASSPPTSGGYGYTF. The chain recombines TRBV7-9 with TRBJ1-2; D unresolved. V lost 5 bases to trimming and J lost 4 bases, with 17 bases between them. CDR1 and CDR2 from the germline V gene are SEHNR and FQNEAQ (reference sequence). The CDR3 consists of 15 residues.

J is TRBJ2-7 and V is TRBV18; 12 positions agree with TRBD1. The V and J ends lost 5 bases and 2 bases, in that order; junction bases with no gene match: 4. Germline V lookup: CDR1 KGHSH, CDR2 LQKENI. The CDR3 loop spans 15 amino acids. CDR3 bases: TGTGCCAGCTCAAGGGACAGGGGGCTAACCTACGAGCAGTACTTC. This encodes CASSRDRGLTYEQYF.

The CDR3 spells CASSLLTGELFF. CDR3 DNA sequence: TGCGCCAGCAGCCTCCTCACCGGGGAGCTGTTTTTT. The chain carries TRBV4-1 and TRBJ2-2; D is ambiguous. CDR3 length: 12 residues. The ends were cut back, 4 bases at V and 4 bases at J, with 4 bases in the middle. Germline V gives CDR1 MGHRA, CDR2 YSYEKL.

V is TRBV28 and J is TRBJ1-1; TRBD1 aligns across 7 bases. Losses at the gene ends were 5 bases for V and 1 base for J; bases not matched to a gene: 4. The CDR3 runs to 14 residues. Germline CDR1 MDHEN, CDR2 SYDVKM. The CDR3 DNA follows: TGTGCCAGCAGTAGGGCAGGGGGGAACACTGAAGCTTTCTTT. Translated, it gives CASSRAGGNTEAFF.

This rearrangement joins TRBV5-5 to TRBJ2-7; the match to TRBD1 covers 7 bases. The germline V gene encodes CDR1 SGHKS and CDR2 YYEKEE (reference sequence). This CDR3 is 15 amino acids long. The trim removed 0 bases at V and 2 bases at J, leaving 5 bases unmatched. The CDR3 DNA follows: TGTGCCAGCAGCTTGGCCGGGACAGCGGCCTACGAGCAGTACTTC. Protein product: CASSLAGTAAYEQYF.

The CDR3 nucleotides are TGTGCCAGCAGTCTCACAGGGGGAGCTGTCAAAAACATTCAGTACTTC. Amino acids: CASSLTGGAVKNIQYF. V is TRBV28 and J is TRBJ2-4, with 8 bases identical to TRBD1. Germline V gene lookup returns CDR1 MDHEN and CDR2 SYDVKM. The ends lost 5 bases at V and 3 bases at J; junction bases unmatched: 9. The CDR3 has 16 residues.

The V and J genes are TRBV5-1 and TRBJ2-2; D is unclear. CDR1 and CDR2 (germline): SGHRS, YFSETQ. CDR3 length: 16 amino acids. V shed 0 bases and J shed 0 bases, with 9 bases lying between them. CDR3 sequence reads: CASSLELLANTGELFF. The CDR3 bases are TGCGCCAGCAGCTTGGAGCTCCTCGCGAACACCGGGGAGCTGTTTTTT. Full variable domain (outside the CDR3, taken from reference TRBV5-1 and TRBJ2-2): KAGVTQTPRYLIKTRGQQVTLSCSPISGHRSVSWYQQTPGQGLQFLFEYFSETQRNKGNFPGRFSGRQFSNSRSEMNVSTLELGDSALYLCASSLELLANTGELFFGEGSRLTVL.

J is TRBJ2-5 and V is TRBV28; 9 bases are a match to TRBD1. CDR3 size: 15 residues. V was pared by 4 bases and J by 4 bases, with 7 bases of the junction left unmatched. Germline loops: CDR1 MDHEN, CDR2 SYDVKM. The CDR3 loop reads CASSSVDRGGETQYF. The CDR3 region has the DNA TGTGCCAGCAGTTCGGTGGACAGGGGAGGAGAGACCCAGTACTTC.

This rearrangement joins TRBV6-1 to TRBJ2-7; 12 bases are shared with TRBD2. CDR3 length equals 14 residues. Per the germline V gene, CDR1 is MNHNS and CDR2 is SASEGT. J lost 6 bases, V lost 6 bases, and 6 bases had no gene match. Here the CDR3 DNA reads TGTGCCAGCAGGGCTAGCGGGAGGGCCGGCGAGCAGTACTTC. Translated, it gives CASRASGRAGEQYF.

The chain carries TRBV7-9 and TRBJ1-3, with 10 positions matching TRBD1. V was clipped by 0 bases and J by 0 bases; unmatched bases: 8. Germline V gene data show CDR1 as SEHNR and CDR2 as FQNEAQ (reference sequence). There are 19 residues in the CDR3. The CDR3 region has the DNA TGTGCCAGCAGCTTAGCATGGACAGGGGGTCTAAGCTCTGGAAACACCATATATTTT. It is translated as CASSLAWTGGLSSGNTIYF.

The V and J genes are TRBV18 and TRBJ1-1, with a possible D match to TRBD1 (5 bases). Trimming stripped 2 bases from V and 5 bases from J, with 12 bases between. CDR3 length equals 14 residues. Germline values: CDR1 KGHSH, CDR2 LQKENI. CDR3 in amino acids: CASSPEGGETEAFF. DNA of the CDR3: TGTGCCAGCTCACCAGAGGGAGGGGAAACTGAAGCTTTCTTT.

V gene TRBV5-4 combines with J gene TRBJ1-4, with TRBD1 as a possible D gene (6 bases). The V gene lost 2 bases and the J gene lost 11 bases, with 19 bases spanning the gap. The CDR3 extends over 15 amino acids. Per the germline V gene, CDR1 is SGHNT and CDR2 is YYREEE (reference sequence). The CDR3 loop reads CASSFLGLQGGKLFF. CDR3 DNA: TGTGCCAGCAGCTTCCTCGGTTTACAGGGTGGGAAACTGTTTTTT.

The DNA of the CDR3 is TGTGCCAGCAGGAGAAGGATCGGCGGGACAACTAATGAAAAACTGTTTTTT. It is translated as CASRRRIGGTTNEKLFF. The chain is built from TRBV5-6 and TRBJ1-4; D unresolved. CDR3 length equals 17 residues. CDR1 and CDR2 (germline): SGHDT, YYEEEE. V lost 5 bases, J lost 0 bases, and 17 bases lay in between.

The chain carries TRBV28 and TRBJ1-2, with 7 bases lining up with TRBD1. Unmatched junction bases numbered 11, after V lost 5 bases and J lost 8 bases. The CDR3 runs to 14 residues. Germline loops: CDR1 MDHEN, CDR2 SYDVKM. The CDR3 DNA reads TGTGCCAGCAGTCCATCGACAGGGTTTCGGGGCTACACCTTC. As protein: CASSPSTGFRGYTF.